This paragraph reports one TCR beta chain. These data come from a study of control samples from healthy donors and cancer patients. Germline loops: CDR1 MGHRA, CDR2 YSYEKL. The CDR3 has 15 residues. The ends were cut back, 0 bases at V and 1 base at J, with 6 bases in the middle. The assay was immunoSEQ multiplex PCR, and TCRdb's table has in-frame clones only and misses some. This sample has about 220,000 clones, with roughly 94% found just once. The sequenced material came from blood. The chain combines TRBV4-1 with TRBJ2-2; D is possibly TRBD2 (5 bases). This receptor was taken from a man aged 50 or older in good health. The CDR3 nucleotides are TGCGCCAGCAGCCAAGAGGCGGGGAACACCGGGGAGCTGTTTTTT. Translation gives CASSQEAGNTGELFF.